Each of the 5 T cell receptor beta chains below was sequenced from the same sample in a study of blood T cell repertoires in COVID-19. Generated by immunoSEQ multiplex PCR, the TCRdb table keeps only in-frame clones and is missing some. Of 70,000 to 95,000 clones in the sample, almost 95% were seen once. The sample comprised peripheral blood. The receptors were gathered from a woman in her sixties with active COVID-19.

The chain uses TRBV28 and TRBJ1-6; 8 nucleotides match TRBD1. The CDR3 consists of 16 residues. In germline, CDR1 is MDHEN, CDR2 SYDVKM. J gave up 6 bases and V 2 bases, and 6 bases lay outside the gene matches. The CDR3 region has the DNA TGTGCCAGCAGTTTAGGGACAGGTGGGGGTAATTCACCCCTCCACTTT. Translated: CASSLGTGGGNSPLHF.

This chain connects TRBV28 to TRBJ2-5; TRBD1 agrees at 11 bases. The V segment lost 2 bases and the J segment 5 bases; nucleotides outside the gene matches: 19. Per germline, CDR1 MDHEN and CDR2 SYDVKM. This CDR3 is built from 20 residues. The CDR3 DNA sequence: TGTGCCAGCAGTTTAAGCGCCCTGCTGAACTGGGACAGGGGGGAGGAGACCCAGTACTTC. Translated, it gives CASSLSALLNWDRGEETQYF.

The rearrangement links TRBV28 to TRBJ2-1; D call uncertain. Germline V CDR1 and CDR2: MDHEN, SYDVKM. V was shortened by 10 bases and J by 0 bases, with 10 bases between the two germline ends. The CDR3 consists of 13 residues. The CDR3 here is CAILSSSYNEQFF. The CDR3 coding sequence is TGTGCCATCCTTTCGAGCTCCTACAATGAGCAGTTCTTC. Supplemented by reference TRBV28 and TRBJ2-1, the full variable domain reads DVKVTQSSRYLVKRTGEKVFLECVQDMDHENMFWYRQDPGLGLRLIYFSYDVKMKEKGDIPEGYSVSREKKERFSLILESASTNQTSMYLCAILSSSYNEQFFGPGTRLTVL.

Notes on this clone: At the DNA level, this CDR3 is encoded by other sequences in the same sample as well. This chain joins TRBV3-1 (or the pseudogene TRBV3-2) and TRBJ2-3; D perhaps matches TRBD2 (6 bases). CDR3 length: 12 amino acids. CDR1 and CDR2 from the germline V gene are LGHDT and YNNKEL (reference sequence). V lost 4 bases to trimming and J lost 4 bases, with 6 bases between them. The CDR3 region has the DNA TGTGCCAGCAGCCCTAGCGCAGATACGCAGTATTTT. This translates into CASSPSADTQYF.

The chain couples TRBV7-2 to TRBJ2-5, with 9 bases aligning to TRBD1. The ends lost 1 base at V and 9 bases at J; junction bases unmatched: 12. The CDR3 totals 16 residues. In germline, CDR1 is SGHTA, CDR2 FQGNSA. CDR3 region: CASSLERSGTGNPQYF. The CDR3 coding sequence is TGTGCCAGCAGCTTAGAAAGGTCCGGGACAGGGAATCCCCAGTACTTC.